This entry concerns a single T cell receptor beta chain. Profiling relied on immunoSEQ multiplex PCR, and the TCRdb table lists in-frame clones only, not all of them. The sample yields around 70,000 clones, around nine tenths seen once. The data were obtained in a study of OX40 agonist ivuxolimab in advanced cancers. Looked up from germline, CDR1 is SNHLY and CDR2 is FYNNEI. V was pared by 7 bases and J by 5 bases, with 10 bases of the junction left unmatched. This CDR3 is built from 14 residues. This TCR was recovered from an adult with an advanced solid tumor such as melanoma, head and neck, liver or kidney cancer. The chain is built from TRBV2 and TRBJ1-1, with 7 bases matching TRBD1. The specimen comprised CD4+ or CD8+ T cells sorted from blood, sampled in a trial of the OX40 agonist ivuxolimab. Here the CDR3 DNA reads TGTGCCAGCATTGCACAGGGGCAGAGTACTGAAGCTTTCTTT. This gives the protein CASIAQGQSTEAFF.